This section outlines one T cell receptor beta chain sequence together with its context. The CDR3 totals 15 residues. The ends were cut back, 4 bases at V and 9 bases at J, with 19 bases in the middle. CDR1 is SGHAT, CDR2 FQNNGV, per germline. TCRdb reprocessed the RT-PCR reads with MiXCR, giving one entry per CDR3 protein. The repertoire holds just under 250,000 distinct CDR3 sequences, with about 12% as singletons. The data originate from a study of response to subunit inactivated influenza vaccine. The TCR originated in a man in his fifties who received an inactivated influenza vaccine. V gene TRBV11-2 combines with J gene TRBJ2-1; D is ambiguous. This material consisted of non-naive T cells sorted from PBMCs, taken 14 days before vaccination. The CDR3 nucleotides are TGTGCCAGCAGCTCCTTGGGTCTATTGGGCACTGAGCAGTTCTTC. Residues: CASSSLGLLGTEQFF.